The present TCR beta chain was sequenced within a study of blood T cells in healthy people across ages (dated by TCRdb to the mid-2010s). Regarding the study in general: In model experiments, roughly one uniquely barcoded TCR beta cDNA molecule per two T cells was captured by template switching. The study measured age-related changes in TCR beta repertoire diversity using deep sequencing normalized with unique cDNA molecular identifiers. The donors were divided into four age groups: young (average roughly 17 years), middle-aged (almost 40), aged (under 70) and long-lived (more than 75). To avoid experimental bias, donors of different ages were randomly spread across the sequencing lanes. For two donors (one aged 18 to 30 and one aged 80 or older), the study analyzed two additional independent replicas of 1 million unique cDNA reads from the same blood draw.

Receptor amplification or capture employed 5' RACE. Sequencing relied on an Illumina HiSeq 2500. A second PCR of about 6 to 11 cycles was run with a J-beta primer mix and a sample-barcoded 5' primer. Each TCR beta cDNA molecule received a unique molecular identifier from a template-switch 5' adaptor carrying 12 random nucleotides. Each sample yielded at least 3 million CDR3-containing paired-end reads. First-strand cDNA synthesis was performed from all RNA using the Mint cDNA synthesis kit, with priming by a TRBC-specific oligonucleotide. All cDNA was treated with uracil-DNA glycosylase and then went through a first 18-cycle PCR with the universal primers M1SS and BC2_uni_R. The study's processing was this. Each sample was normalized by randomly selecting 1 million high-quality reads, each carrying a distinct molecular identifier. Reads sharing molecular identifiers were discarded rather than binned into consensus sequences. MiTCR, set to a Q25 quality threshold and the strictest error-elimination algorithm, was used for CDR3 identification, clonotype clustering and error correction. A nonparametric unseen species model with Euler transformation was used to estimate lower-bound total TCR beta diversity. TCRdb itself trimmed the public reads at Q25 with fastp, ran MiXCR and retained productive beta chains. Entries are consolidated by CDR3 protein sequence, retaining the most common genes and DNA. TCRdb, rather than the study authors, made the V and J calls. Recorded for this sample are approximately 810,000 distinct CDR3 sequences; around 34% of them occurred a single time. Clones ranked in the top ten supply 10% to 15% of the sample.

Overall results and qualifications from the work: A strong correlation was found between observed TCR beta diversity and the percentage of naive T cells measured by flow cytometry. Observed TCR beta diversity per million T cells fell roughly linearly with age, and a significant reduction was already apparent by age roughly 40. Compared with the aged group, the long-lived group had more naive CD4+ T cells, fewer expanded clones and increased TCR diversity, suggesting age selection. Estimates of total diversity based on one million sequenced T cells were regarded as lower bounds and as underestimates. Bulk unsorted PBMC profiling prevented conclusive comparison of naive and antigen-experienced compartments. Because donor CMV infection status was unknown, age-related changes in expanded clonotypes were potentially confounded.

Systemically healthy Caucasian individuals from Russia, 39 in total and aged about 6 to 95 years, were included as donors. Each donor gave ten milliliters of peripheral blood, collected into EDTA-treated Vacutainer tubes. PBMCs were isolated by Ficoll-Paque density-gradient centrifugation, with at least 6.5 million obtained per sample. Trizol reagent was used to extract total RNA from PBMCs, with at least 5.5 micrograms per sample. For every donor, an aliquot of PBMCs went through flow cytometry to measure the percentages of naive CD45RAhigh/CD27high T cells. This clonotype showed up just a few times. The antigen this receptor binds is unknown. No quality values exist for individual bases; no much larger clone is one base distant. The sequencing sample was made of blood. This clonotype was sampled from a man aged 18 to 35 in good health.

The DNA sequence is as follows: TGTGCCAGCAGCCAAGATCTGGCCAGCCAAGAGACCCAGTACTTC. Its coded protein is CASSQDLASQETQYF. The sequence links TRBV3-1 to TRBJ2-5; the D gene is unclear. CDR3 length: 15 amino acids, cysteine to phenylalanine. Only the CDR3 portion is preserved as DNA: 45 bases, with reading frame beginning at the first base. From the germline V gene (reference sequence), CDR1 is LGHDT and CDR2 is YNNKEL. The junction carries 9 bases between V and J, which are trimmed by 0 bases and 1 base respectively.